These T cell receptor beta chains were read from a single sample in a study of T cell repertoires in cytomegalovirus infection. One entry per CDR3 protein results from TCRdb running MiXCR on the reads. The data show approximately 500,000 distinct CDR3 sequences, around 10% seen once. Material for sequencing was PBMCs. The receptors derive from a human donor in good health (CMV status not recorded). Some clones in this sample may be carry-over from other donors' samples. CDR3s include the opening cysteine and the closing phenylalanine or tryptophan. The order of the fields is D gene, V gene, clone size, J gene, CDR3 DNA, CDR3 protein. A D gene is named only where the DNA matches it firmly. Size values are once, few and many counts, or a class for expanded clones, and some rows have none.

>-|TRBV18|few|TRBJ2-5
TGTGCCAGCTCACCACAGACTACAGAAGAGACCCAGTACTTC
CASSPQTTEETQYF
>-|TRBV24-1|many|TRBJ1-2
TGTGCCACCAGTGAAGGGGCCAACTATGGCTACACCTTC
CATSEGANYGYTF
>-|TRBV7-9|many|TRBJ1-5
TGTGCCAGCAGCCCACCCGACGGATCCCATCAGCCCCAGCATTTT
CASSPPDGSHQPQHF
>-|TRBV23-1|many|TRBJ1-1
TGCGCCAGCAGTCAATCCCCAGGGAATGGGTACACTGAAGCTTTCTTT
CASSQSPGNGYTEAFF
>TRBD2|TRBV19|-|TRBJ2-2
TGTGCCAGTAGTATTCGGCGGGAGCGGGCCGGGGAGCTGTTTTTT
CASSIRRERAGELFF
>TRBD2|TRBV5-4|many|TRBJ2-3
TGTGCCAGCAGCTTGAAGGCGGGGGGCGCGGCAGATACGCAGTATTTT
CASSLKAGGAADTQYF
>-|TRBV19|many|TRBJ2-1
TGTGCCAGTACCTCGGGGCGGACTGGGAGCGATGAGCAGTTCTTC
CASTSGRTGSDEQFF
>-|TRBV20-1|-|TRBJ1-5
TGCAGTGCTAGAGATGGGGAACGGATCAATCAGCCCCAGCATTTT
CSARDGERINQPQHF
>-|TRBV7-3|many|TRBJ2-3
TGTGCCAGCGGGGAAGGGGGAGATACGCAGTATTTT
CASGEGGDTQYF
>-|TRBV6-5|many|TRBJ2-6
TGTGCCAGCAGTTACTACGGCGCGGGCTCTGGGGCCAACGTCCTGACTTTC
CASSYYGAGSGANVLTF
>TRBD2|TRBV20-1|many|TRBJ2-7
TGCAGTGCTAGAGCCCTAGCGGGAACCGAGCAGTACTTC
CSARALAGTEQYF
>-|TRBV11-2|few|TRBJ2-7
TGTGCCAGCAGCTTAGCTACGGGACAAATCTCCTACGAGCAGTACTTC
CASSLATGQISYEQYF
>-|TRBV24-1|many|TRBJ1-2
TGTGCCACCAGTCCAGCGGAGGGCTATGGCTACACCTTC
CATSPAEGYGYTF
>-|TRBV27|-|TRBJ1-2
TGTGCCAGCAGTTTCCGGGTCTCCTATGGCTACACCTTC
CASSFRVSYGYTF
>-|TRBV20-1|-|TRBJ2-1
TGCAGTGCTAGTACAGCAGCAGGAGCCTACAATGAGCAGTTCTTC
CSASTAAGAYNEQFF
>-|TRBV28|many|TRBJ1-4
TGTGCCAGCACCAGGAGTAATGAAAAACTGTTTTTT
CASTRSNEKLFF
>-|TRBV27|-|TRBJ1-5
TGTGCCAGCTTCCCGGGGGGGCAGGGTTCCAATCAGCCCCAGCATTTT
CASFPGGQGSNQPQHF
>TRBD1|TRBV6-5|-|TRBJ1-2
TGTGCCAGCAGTCCCCGAGGGGGCGGTGGCTACACCTTC
CASSPRGGGGYTF
>TRBD1|TRBV19|few|TRBJ2-7
TGTGCCAGTAGTAATTGGCCTACAGGGGTCGTTTACGAGCAGTACTTC
CASSNWPTGVVYEQYF
>-|TRBV7-9|many|TRBJ2-7
TGTGCCAGCAGCTTAGATAGTATCAGCGGCGAGCAGTACTTC
CASSLDSISGEQYF
>-|TRBV5-1|many|TRBJ1-1
TGCGCCAGCGGCGAGCGGAACACTGAAGCTTTCTTT
CASGERNTEAFF
>-|TRBV18|many|TRBJ1-2
TGTGCCAGCTCACCCCGGACGGACGGGTATGGCTACACCTTC
CASSPRTDGYGYTF
>-|TRBV27|-|TRBJ1-5
TGTGCCAGACCCGACAGGCTTAGCAATCAGCCCCAGCATTTT
CARPDRLSNQPQHF
>-|TRBV25-1|few|TRBJ1-5
TGTGCCAGCAGTGGGGGGATTCAGGGGCATCTGCATTTT
CASSGGIQGHLHF
>-|TRBV2|many|TRBJ1-2
TGTGCCAGCAGTGAATTTGGACAAGCTAACTATGGCTACACCTTC
CASSEFGQANYGYTF
>-|TRBV29-1|few|TRBJ2-2
TGCAGCGTTGACGGGGGTGGCACCGGGGAGCTGTTTTTT
CSVDGGGTGELFF
>-|TRBV12-5|many|TRBJ2-7
TGTGCTAGTGGTTTGGGGCCAAGGGGGGCTTACTACTCCTACGAGCAGTACTTC
CASGLGPRGAYYSYEQYF
>TRBD1|TRBV28|many|TRBJ2-7
TGTGCCAGCAGTTTGGGACAGGGGTCTACCCACGAGCAGTACTTC
CASSLGQGSTHEQYF
>TRBD1|TRBV7-8|many|TRBJ2-2
TGTGCCAGCAGCTACGGGACAGGGGGCCAGCGGGAGAGGGGGACCGGGGAGCTGTTTTTT
CASSYGTGGQRERGTGELFF
>TRBD2|TRBV12-3/TRBV12-4|many|TRBJ2-1
TGTGCCAGCAGTCGTCGGGGGGGCCCCAACAATGAGCAGTTCTTC
CASSRRGGPNNEQFF
>TRBD1|TRBV6-5|many|TRBJ1-2
TGTGCCAGCAGTTACACAGGGACAGGGGGCAGTAAATCCGGTGGCTACACCTTC
CASSYTGTGGSKSGGYTF
>-|TRBV11-3|many|TRBJ2-1
TGTGCCAGCAGCTTAAGTCCCACCTCATACAATGAGCAGTTCTTC
CASSLSPTSYNEQFF
>TRBD1|TRBV5-6|few|TRBJ2-7
TGTGCCAGCAGTCCGGGACAGGGCTCTATGGGCGCGTGGGAGCAGTACTTC
CASSPGQGSMGAWEQYF
>TRBD1|TRBV29-1|-|TRBJ1-2
TGCAGCGGTTTCGGACAGGGGACGGATGGCTACACCTTC
CSGFGQGTDGYTF
>-|TRBV19|many|TRBJ2-7
TGTGCCAGTAGCCCCTACGGGACATCGACCTACGAGCAGTACTTC
CASSPYGTSTYEQYF
>TRBD2|TRBV7-7|few|TRBJ2-2
TGTGCTAGCACCCCACTAGCGGGAGGATACACCGGGGAGCTGTTTTTT
CASTPLAGGYTGELFF
>-|TRBV28|many|TRBJ1-4
TGTGCCAGCAAGGAGGGCCGTATGGAAAAACTGTTTTTT
CASKEGRMEKLFF
>-|TRBV6-1|many|TRBJ2-7
TGTGCCAGCAGTGAAAGAGGCGAGCAGTACTTC
CASSERGEQYF
>-|TRBV6-2/TRBV6-3|many|TRBJ1-1
TGTGCCAGCAGTTACTCCATAGGGACTGAAGCTTTCTTT
CASSYSIGTEAFF
>TRBD1|TRBV11-2|many|TRBJ2-2
TGTGCCAGCAGCTTAGATTCGCAGGGGGCCAACACCGGGGAGCTGTTTTTT
CASSLDSQGANTGELFF
>TRBD1|TRBV2|-|TRBJ1-1
TGTGCCAGCAGTGCCGGGACAGGGGGCGCGGAAGCTTTCTTT
CASSAGTGGAEAFF
>-|TRBV20-1|-|TRBJ2-6
TGCAGTGCTAGAGCTGGAGGGACCTCTGGGGCCAACGTCCTGACTTTC
CSARAGGTSGANVLTF
>TRBD2|TRBV6-2/TRBV6-3|many|TRBJ2-1
TGTGCCAGCACCCCCAGCGGGAGGCACGAGCAGTTCTTC
CASTPSGRHEQFF
>TRBD2|TRBV3-1|-|TRBJ2-3
TGTGCCAGCAGCCAAGTGGGCGGACTAGCGGGAGTCGGTACGCAGTATTTT
CASSQVGGLAGVGTQYF
>-|TRBV19|many|TRBJ2-1
TGTGCCAGTAGACCGACAACCCCGGATGAGCAGTTCTTC
CASRPTTPDEQFF
>-|TRBV19|many|TRBJ2-7
TGTGCCAGTAGTTGGGGGGAGAATTACGAGCAGTACTTC
CASSWGENYEQYF
>-|TRBV28|-|TRBJ2-2
TGTGCCAGCAGTTTGCAGATCCCCGGGGAGCTGTTTTTT
CASSLQIPGELFF
>-|TRBV20-1|many|TRBJ2-6
TGCAGTGCTGGATCTGGGGCCAACGTCCTGACTTTC
CSAGSGANVLTF
>TRBD1|TRBV7-3|many|TRBJ2-2
TGTGCCAGCAGCCCCGTAGGACAGGGGGACGGGGAGCTGTTTTTT
CASSPVGQGDGELFF
>TRBD2|TRBV20-1|many|TRBJ2-7
TGCAGTGCTGGGGGGACTAGCGTCTCCTACGAGCAGTACTTC
CSAGGTSVSYEQYF
>TRBD1|TRBV3-1|many|TRBJ2-4
TGTGCCAGCAGCCCCCGGGACAGGATAGCCAAAAACATTCAGTACTTC
CASSPRDRIAKNIQYF
>-|TRBV5-4|many|TRBJ2-2
TGTGCCAGCAGCTTTGAGGGGCAGCAGAACACCGGGGAGCTGTTTTTT
CASSFEGQQNTGELFF
>TRBD2|TRBV20-1|many|TRBJ2-4
TGCAGTGCCCGAGATCGACTAGCGGGGGAGAACATTCAGTACTTC
CSARDRLAGENIQYF
>-|TRBV20-1|few|TRBJ2-7
TGCAGTGTTAGATTGGACATCGGGGCCTACGAGCAGTACTTC
CSVRLDIGAYEQYF
>-|TRBV6-8|-|TRBJ1-1
TGTGCCAGCGGCCGGCTGAACACTGAAGCTTTCTTT
CASGRLNTEAFF
>-|TRBV29-1|many|TRBJ1-1
TGCAGCGTTAGTCCCTTAGCGCTAACTGAAGCTTTCTTT
CSVSPLALTEAFF
>-|TRBV5-5|many|TRBJ1-1
TGTGCCAGCAGCGGGGGAACGGGGGGAGGGAACACTGAAGCTTTCTTT
CASSGGTGGGNTEAFF
>-|TRBV27|-|TRBJ1-5
TGTGCCAGCAGTCCCAGCCTGGGGGAATCGATTCAGCCCCAGCATTTT
CASSPSLGESIQPQHF